These 20 T cell receptor beta chains were all obtained from the same sample, sequenced in a study of blood T cell repertoires in COVID-19. Profiling relied on immunoSEQ multiplex PCR, and the TCRdb table lists in-frame clones only, not all of them. This sample has some 270,000 clones; 75% to 90% occur once, and the top ten carry approximately 4.6%. The specimen was peripheral blood. Source of these receptors: a middle-aged woman who had recovered from COVID-19.

The rearrangement uses TRBV5-1 and TRBJ1-5, with D maybe TRBD1 (5 bases). Germline-derived CDR1 and CDR2 are SGHRS and YFSETQ. The CDR3 runs 15 residues. V was pared by 3 bases and J by 4 bases, with 14 bases between. CDR3 region: CASSSAGQMNQPQHF. DNA of the CDR3: TGCGCCAGCAGCTCTGCGGGGCAGATGAATCAGCCCCAGCATTTT.

The CDR3 DNA reads TGTGCTAGTGGTGCCCTGACAGGGGTAAATCAGCCCCAGCATTTT. Encoded protein: CASGALTGVNQPQHF. The chain joins TRBV12-5 to TRBJ1-5; TRBD1 agrees at 8 bases. The CDR3 has 15 amino acids. Looked up from germline, CDR1 is LGHNT and CDR2 is FRNRAP. V gave up 5 bases and J gave up 4 bases; unmatched junction bases: 7.

The rearrangement uses TRBV12-1 and TRBJ1-2. TRBV12-1 is deemed a pseudogene. This CDR3 is built from 14 residues. As DNA, the CDR3 is TGTGCCAGCAGCTTTGTGGCGGGGAACTATGGCTACACCTTC. It is translated as CASSFVAGNYGYTF.

The V call is TRBV7-2, the J call TRBJ2-5, with a possible D match to TRBD2 (6 bases). Trimming cost V 5 bases and J 5 bases, with 18 bases left between them. The germline V gene has CDR1 SGHTA and CDR2 FQGNSA. CDR3 length: 15 amino acids. CDR3 in amino acids: CASSPLNLAPETQYF. CDR3 nucleotides: TGTGCCAGCAGCCCACTAAACCTAGCGCCCGAGACCCAGTACTTC. Full variable domain (rest looked up from reference TRBV7-2 and TRBJ2-5): GAGVSQSPSNKVTEKGKDVELRCDPISGHTALYWYRQSLGQGLEFLIYFQGNSAPDKSGLPSDRFSAERTGGSVSTLTIQRTQQEDSAVYLCASSPLNLAPETQYFGPGTRLLVL.

The genes are TRBV30 and TRBJ2-2; possibly TRBD1 or TRBD2 for D (5 bases each). CDR3 length equals 15 residues. V lost 8 bases to trimming and J lost 0 bases, with 16 bases between them. From germline, CDR1 is GTSNPN and CDR2 SVGIG (reference sequence). The CDR3 DNA sequence: TGTGCCGGGACCCAGTGGGAGTCGAACACCGGGGAGCTGTTTTTT. Translation: CAGTQWESNTGELFF.

The V and J genes are TRBV29-1 and TRBJ2-7; tentative D call: TRBD2 (6 bases). The germline gives CDR1 SQVTM, CDR2 ANQGSEA. CDR3 length: 13 amino acids. The V and J ends lost 4 bases and 5 bases respectively, with 15 bases between them. CDR3 coding DNA: TGCAGCGTTGGGACCGGGAGCCCCCACGAGCAGTACTTC. Protein product: CSVGTGSPHEQYF.

The chain employs TRBV12-3 or TRBV12-4 and TRBJ2-3; the D is unclear. V shed 6 bases and J shed 4 bases, with 8 bases lying between them. CDR3 length: 12 amino acids. The CDR3 sequence: CASRSIADTQYF. The CDR3 DNA is TGTGCCAGCAGATCTATAGCAGATACGCAGTATTTT.

The genes are TRBV5-1 and TRBJ2-5; TRBD2 might be the D (5 bases). Germline CDR1 is SGHRS and CDR2 is YFSETQ. Trimming cost V 0 bases and J 5 bases, with 11 bases left between them. The length of the CDR3 is 14 residues. CDR3 sequence: CASSLESEGETQYF. The CDR3, as DNA: TGCGCCAGCAGCTTGGAATCTGAGGGTGAGACCCAGTACTTC.

A note on this clone: Other DNA sequences in this sample translate to the same CDR3. The chain combines TRBV19 with TRBJ2-7; the D gene is possibly TRBD1 (5 bases). The germline V gene encodes CDR1 LNHDA and CDR2 SQIVND (reference sequence). Trimming pared 3 bases from V and 0 bases from J, leaving 6 bases between. The CDR3 totals 13 residues. The CDR3 protein is CASSMTASYEQYF. The CDR3, as DNA: TGTGCCAGTAGTATGACAGCCTCCTACGAGCAGTACTTC.

The rearrangement joins TRBV12-3 or TRBV12-4 to TRBJ2-5, with D unresolved. V was trimmed by 1 base and J by 2 bases, leaving 5 bases between them. The CDR3 length is 13 residues. The CDR3 DNA reads as TGTGCCAGCAGTTTAGGCGTACAAGAGACCCAGTACTTC. The encoded protein is CASSLGVQETQYF.

J is TRBJ2-1 and V is TRBV7-2, with 7 bases identical to TRBD2. Germline trimming cut 4 bases from V and 3 bases from J; bases unmatched to any gene: 6. CDR1 and CDR2 (germline): SGHTA, FQGNSA. This CDR3 is 15 amino acids long. CDR3 in DNA: TGTGCCAGCAGCTCACCACTAGCGTACTACAATGAGCAGTTCTTC. It is translated as CASSSPLAYYNEQFF.

This chain joins TRBV4-1 and TRBJ1-2, with TRBD1 matching 7 bases. J was trimmed by 2 bases and V by 3 bases; bases with no gene match: 9. Germline loops: CDR1 MGHRA, CDR2 YSYEKL. This CDR3 comprises 16 residues. The CDR3 DNA sequence: TGCGCCAGCAGCCACATAGGGACAGCTGAAAACTATGGCTACACCTTC. Translation: CASSHIGTAENYGYTF.

J is TRBJ1-4 and V is TRBV4-3; tentative D call: TRBD1 (6 bases). Trimming removed 0 bases at V and 4 bases at J, with 12 bases between. Germline V gene data show CDR1 as LGHNA and CDR2 as YSLEER. The CDR3 has 16 residues. Written as DNA, the CDR3 is TGCGCCAGCAGCCAAGAGGGGACATTGGGTAATGAAAAACTGTTTTTT. This translates into CASSQEGTLGNEKLFF.

This clone was recorded only once. The chain employs TRBV30 and TRBJ1-4; 9 nucleotides align to TRBD1. The CDR3 covers 15 residues. V was pared by 2 bases and J by 8 bases, with 9 bases of the junction left unmatched. Germline lookup yields CDR1 GTSNPN and CDR2 SVGIG (reference sequence). The CDR3 DNA sequence: TGTGCCTGGAGTCCACCGGGACAGGGAGGGGAAAAACTGTTTTTT. Translated: CAWSPPGQGGEKLFF.

The rearrangement uses TRBV7-9 and TRBJ2-3, with 14 bases that match TRBD2. V trimming: 5 bases; J trimming: 4 bases; junction bases outside the gene matches: 5. The length of the CDR3 is 16 residues. Germline loops: CDR1 SEHNR, CDR2 FQNEAQ (reference sequence). As DNA, the CDR3 is TGTGCCAGCAGCATTGGACTAGCGGGGGGCTCAGATACGCAGTATTTT. Protein sequence: CASSIGLAGGSDTQYF.

For the CDR3, the DNA is TGTGCCAGCAGTTTATTTGGGGGACAGGGGCAGTACTTC. It yields the protein CASSLFGGQGQYF. The genes are TRBV28 and TRBJ2-7, with 9 positions matching TRBD1. V was pared by 1 base and J by 9 bases, with 4 bases of the junction left unmatched. CDR1 is MDHEN and CDR2 is SYDVKM in the germline V gene. This CDR3 comprises 13 residues. Using reference TRBV28 and TRBJ2-7 for the parts outside the CDR3, the full variable domain is DVKVTQSSRYLVKRTGEKVFLECVQDMDHENMFWYRQDPGLGLRLIYFSYDVKMKEKGDIPEGYSVSREKKERFSLILESASTNQTSMYLCASSLFGGQGQYFGPGTRLTVT.

The chain combines TRBV12-3 or TRBV12-4 with TRBJ2-1; 12 nucleotides align to TRBD2. This CDR3 is built from 13 residues. The V gene end was trimmed by 7 bases and the J gene end by 13 bases; junction bases not matched to a gene: 8. In nucleotides, the CDR3 is TGTGCCAGCACTATCGGACTAGCGGGAATTCAGTTCTTC. Amino acids: CASTIGLAGIQFF.

The V gene is TRBV14, the J gene TRBJ2-2, with D uncertain. Germline V gene sequence: CDR1 SGHDN, CDR2 FVKESK. Trimming stripped 2 bases from V and 6 bases from J, with 4 bases between. CDR3 length: 12 residues. The CDR3, as DNA: TGTGCCAGCAGCCAATTCTCCGGGGAGCTGTTTTTT. As protein: CASSQFSGELFF.

The rearrangement links TRBV13 to TRBJ1-3; D is possibly TRBD1 (5 bases). The CDR3 is 16 amino acids. V was trimmed by 0 bases and J by 2 bases, leaving 11 bases between them. Germline lookup yields CDR1 PRHDT and CDR2 FYEKMQ (reference sequence). CDR3 in amino acids: CASSLGLGLAGNTIYF. The CDR3 DNA reads as TGTGCCAGCAGCTTAGGCCTGGGACTCGCTGGAAACACCATATATTTT.

This chain joins TRBV5-1 and TRBJ2-5; 9 bases align to TRBD1. V lost 2 bases to trimming and J lost 5 bases; unmatched junction nucleotides: 10. This CDR3 contains 16 residues. Germline loops: CDR1 SGHRS, CDR2 YFSETQ. The CDR3 sequence is CASSFYTGQGMETQYF. In nucleotides, the CDR3 is TGCGCCAGCAGCTTTTATACGGGACAGGGTATGGAGACCCAGTACTTC.